This TCR beta chain was sequenced for a study of blood T cell repertoires in COVID-19. Study background: Acute and convalescent COVID-19 samples came from the United States, Italy and Spain.

This clone was seen just once. From germline, CDR1 is MNHEY and CDR2 SMNVEV (reference sequence). V dropped 6 bases and J dropped 7; count of bases not matched to a gene: 11. The CDR3 is 14 amino acids. The assay was immunoSEQ multiplex PCR, and TCRdb's table has in-frame clones only and misses some. The sample contains a few hundred thousand clones, roughly 90% of which appear only once. The participants were between roughly 18 and 90 years old and came from under 25 US areas. The sample consisted of PBMCs or T cells enriched from blood (not recorded which). The source of this sequence is a woman between 40 and 50 years old who had been exposed to COVID-19. This sequence joins TRBV27 and TRBJ1-2; 7 positions agree with TRBD1. The CDR3 here is CASRETGKIGGYTF. The CDR3 region has the DNA TGTGCCAGCAGGGAGACAGGGAAGATCGGTGGCTACACCTTC.